A single sample is the source of the 30 T cell receptor beta chains below, sequenced in a study of blood T cell repertoires in COVID-19. Sequencing was performed with immunoSEQ multiplex PCR; in TCRdb, only in-frame clones are kept and a portion is missing. The profile shows hundreds of thousands of clones, around nine tenths of them singletons. The sequenced material came from PBMCs or T cells enriched from blood (not recorded which). These receptors came from a woman aged 50 to 60 who had recovered from COVID-19.

The chain is built from TRBV5-4 and TRBJ1-2; TRBD1 might be the D (5 bases). The length of the CDR3 is 14 residues. The V end was cut by 4 bases, the J end by 2 bases, with 12 bases between. In germline, CDR1 is SGHNT, CDR2 YYREEE (reference sequence). This CDR3 reads CASSPGGGNYGYTF. CDR3 nucleotide sequence: TGTGCCAGCAGCCCCGGCGGGGGAAACTATGGCTACACCTTC.

This clone was recorded once. This chain connects TRBV19 to TRBJ2-1; 15 nucleotides line up with TRBD2. Germline values: CDR1 LNHDA, CDR2 SQIVND (reference sequence). The V gene end was trimmed by 3 bases and the J gene end by 8 bases; junction bases not matched to a gene: 8. The CDR3 has 17 residues. The CDR3 loop is CASSMLGTSGGFDEQFF. In DNA form, the CDR3 reads TGTGCCAGTAGTATGCTCGGGACTAGCGGGGGGTTCGATGAGCAGTTCTTC.

The chain joins TRBV7-2 to TRBJ2-3; D possibly corresponds to TRBD2 (7 bases). Per the germline V gene, CDR1 is SGHTA and CDR2 is FQGNSA. The CDR3 runs 16 residues. V was clipped by 4 bases and J by 3 bases, with 17 bases between them. The CDR3 protein is CASSSGEGGWTDTQYF. The CDR3 region has the DNA TGTGCCAGCAGCTCAGGGGAGGGGGGTTGGACAGATACGCAGTATTTT.

The rearrangement links TRBV10-3 to TRBJ1-1, with TRBD1 identical over 7 bases. V gave up 10 bases and J gave up 0 bases; unmatched junction bases: 11. The CDR3 is 15 residues long. CDR1 is ENHRY, CDR2 SYGVKD, per germline. CDR3 sequence reads: CATKTGMGMNTEAFF. CDR3 DNA: TGTGCCACTAAGACAGGGATGGGGATGAACACTGAAGCTTTCTTT.

V usage is TRBV2 and J usage is TRBJ1-4, with TRBD1 identical over 9 bases. After removal of 6 bases from V and 7 bases from J, the junction contained 6 bases not matched to a gene. CDR3 length equals 14 residues. Per germline, CDR1 SNHLY and CDR2 FYNNEI. In DNA form, the CDR3 reads TGTGCCAGCAGATGGGACAGGGCAGGTGAAAAACTGTTTTTT. It yields the protein CASRWDRAGEKLFF.

As to this clone: This sample includes further DNA sequences coding for the same CDR3. This rearrangement joins TRBV27 to TRBJ1-2; possibly TRBD1 for D (5 bases). Germline lookup yields CDR1 MNHEY and CDR2 SMNVEV (reference sequence). V was cut by 2 bases and J by 4 bases, with 8 bases left in between. The CDR3 has 13 residues. The CDR3 nucleotides are TGTGCCAGCAGTTTACGGCAGGGCTATGGCTACACCTTC. Its translation is CASSLRQGYGYTF.

The chain has TRBV4-3 and TRBJ1-2, with no clear D. Trimming shortened V by 0 bases and J by 8 bases, and 10 bases separated the two germline ends. Germline V CDR1 and CDR2: LGHNA, YSLEER. The CDR3 covers 13 residues. The CDR3 DNA reads as TGCGCCAGCAGCCAAGACCGGGAAGGCGGCTACACCTTC. Protein: CASSQDREGGYTF.

The chain combines TRBV9 with TRBJ2-3; D gene uncertain. The CDR3 covers 15 residues. Germline V gives CDR1 SGDLS, CDR2 YYNGEE. Trimming removed 3 bases from V and 0 bases from J, with 11 bases in between. The CDR3 sequence: CASSGTLDSTDTQYF. The CDR3 bases are TGTGCCAGCAGCGGCACTCTTGATAGCACAGATACGCAGTATTTT.

This chain joins TRBV7-6 and TRBJ2-5; the D gene is possibly TRBD2 (6 bases). The V end was cut by 1 base, the J end by 6 bases, with 12 bases between. CDR3 size: 14 residues. The germline CDR1 and CDR2 sequences are SGHVS and FNYEAQ. CDR3 sequence reads: CASSLEAGLKTQYF. CDR3 bases: TGTGCCAGCAGCTTAGAGGCGGGGTTAAAGACCCAGTACTTC. The full variable domain, rest sourced from reference TRBV7-6 and TRBJ2-5, is GAGVSQSPRYKVTKRGQDVALRCDPISGHVSLYWYRQALGQGPEFLTYFNYEAQQDKSGLPNDRFSAERPEGSISTLTIQRTEQRDSAMYRCASSLEAGLKTQYFGPGTRLLVL.

CDR3 coding DNA: TGTGCCAGCCGAAGAGGAGGGACAGTTAATGAAAAACTGTTTTTT. Protein: CASRRGGTVNEKLFF. This sequence joins TRBV27 and TRBJ1-4; 7 nucleotides align to TRBD1. CDR1 is MNHEY, CDR2 SMNVEV, per germline (reference sequence). The CDR3 loop spans 15 amino acids. The junction had 10 bases not matched to a gene; V was cut back by 8 bases and J by 4 bases.

This clone was counted a single time. The rearrangement links TRBV28 to TRBJ1-2; 8 bases align to TRBD1. This CDR3 is 13 amino acids long. V shed 6 bases and J 7 bases; nucleotides not matched to a gene: 7. Germline V CDR1 and CDR2: MDHEN, SYDVKM. In DNA, the CDR3 is TGTGCCAGCAGACTCGACAGGGGTGGTGGCTACACCTTC. It encodes CASRLDRGGGYTF.

This clone has a single count. This chain connects TRBV10-3 to TRBJ2-7; D not resolved. This CDR3 region has 18 residues. V lost 0 bases and J 1 base, leaving 19 bases between the germline ends. Germline values: CDR1 ENHRY, CDR2 SYGVKD. The CDR3 spells CAISESIGSLIASYEQYF. In DNA form, the CDR3 reads TGTGCCATCAGTGAGTCGATCGGGTCCCTCATTGCTTCCTACGAGCAGTACTTC.

V usage is TRBV10-3 and J usage is TRBJ1-6; a weak D match, TRBD1 (5 bases). CDR1 ENHRY and CDR2 SYGVKD come from the germline V gene. CDR3 length: 14 residues. Trimming removed 6 bases at V and 8 bases at J, with 14 bases between. The CDR3 nucleotides are TGTGCCATCAGGGGGGGGGAGTGGGATTCACCCCTCCACTTT. Encoded protein: CAIRGGEWDSPLHF.

This chain connects TRBV18 to TRBJ1-2; TRBD1 agrees at 10 bases. The CDR3 spans 14 residues. Germline lookup yields CDR1 KGHSH and CDR2 LQKENI. V lost 3 bases to trimming and J lost 4 bases; unmatched junction nucleotides: 2. The CDR3 region has the DNA TGTGCCAGCTCACCCAGACAGGGGGCCTATGGCTACACCTTC. It translates to CASSPRQGAYGYTF.

The rearrangement links TRBV18 to TRBJ1-1; D not certain. With 3 bases removed from V and 3 bases from J, the gap between germline ends came to 14 bases. The CDR3 loop spans 15 amino acids. The germline gives CDR1 KGHSH, CDR2 LQKENI. The DNA for the CDR3 is TGTGCCAGCTCACCGACGGAGAGGCTTGACACTGAAGCTTTCTTT. Translating gives CASSPTERLDTEAFF.

The rearrangement uses TRBV6-6 and TRBJ1-6; D not resolved. The V end was cut by 4 bases, the J end by 4 bases, with 14 bases between. Germline CDR1 reads MNHNY; CDR2 reads SVGAGI (reference sequence). CDR3 length: 16 residues. The CDR3 loop reads CASSSAEGRYNSPLHF. The CDR3, as DNA: TGTGCCAGCAGTTCCGCGGAAGGAAGATATAATTCACCCCTCCACTTT.

In its sample, this clone was seen once. The chain uses TRBV4-3 and TRBJ1-1; 10 bases map to TRBD1. With 0 bases clipped from V and 9 bases from J, the junction kept 10 bases outside the gene matches. Germline V gene lookup returns CDR1 LGHNA and CDR2 YSLEER. The CDR3 is 16 residues long. CDR3 in DNA: TGCGCCAGCAGCCAAGATCTGGGGACAGGGGCGGCCCAAGCTTTCTTT. This codes for CASSQDLGTGAAQAFF.

J is TRBJ1-4 and V is TRBV19; maybe TRBD1 (5 bases). V lost 5 bases to trimming and J lost 2 bases, with 15 bases between them. Germline-derived CDR1 and CDR2 are LNHDA and SQIVND (reference sequence). The CDR3 contains 16 residues. Here the CDR3 DNA reads TGTGCCAGTAGTGAACAGGCACGGGGGACTAATGAAAAACTGTTTTTT. Its protein is CASSEQARGTNEKLFF.

The chain joins TRBV28 to TRBJ1-5, with D unresolved. The CDR3 length is 15 residues. V lost 2 bases and J lost 7, with 15 bases in between. The V gene's germline CDR1 is MDHEN and CDR2 SYDVKM. The CDR3 region is CASSLRPREKQPQHF. CDR3 DNA: TGTGCCAGCAGTTTAAGGCCACGGGAGAAGCAGCCCCAGCATTTT.

The chain joins TRBV3-1 (or the pseudogene TRBV3-2) to TRBJ1-2; D remains ambiguous. This CDR3 has 14 residues. V lost 1 base and J 3 bases, leaving 9 bases between the germline ends. Germline lookup yields CDR1 LGHDT and CDR2 YNNKEL (reference sequence). This CDR3 is CASSQGSADYGYTF. The CDR3 DNA follows: TGTGCCAGCAGCCAAGGGTCAGCGGACTATGGCTACACCTTC.

The chain recombines TRBV7-9 with TRBJ1-5; 7 bases agree with TRBD1. V shed 1 base, J shed 0 bases, and the junction held 9 bases outside the gene matches. Germline V gene data show CDR1 as SEHNR and CDR2 as FQNEAQ (reference sequence). This CDR3 spans 18 amino acids. This CDR3 is CASSLETGTDFSNQPQHF. CDR3 bases: TGTGCCAGCAGCTTAGAGACAGGGACAGACTTTAGCAATCAGCCCCAGCATTTT.

V gene TRBV3-1 (or the pseudogene TRBV3-2) combines with J gene TRBJ2-2; 12 nucleotides match TRBD2. The V segment lost 6 bases and the J segment 4 bases; nucleotides outside the gene matches: 6. Per the germline V gene, CDR1 is LGHDT and CDR2 is YNNKEL (reference sequence). The CDR3 spans 16 residues. The CDR3 DNA reads as TGTGCCAGCAGTAAACTAGCGGGGGGCGGCACCGGGGAGCTGTTTTTT. Protein: CASSKLAGGGTGELFF.

V and J are TRBV6-5 and TRBJ2-3, with D possibly matching TRBD2 (5 bases). This CDR3 comprises 14 residues. V was clipped by 6 bases and J by 3 bases, with 13 bases between them. Germline CDR1 is MNHEY and CDR2 is SVGAGI. Here the CDR3 reads CASSSGISTDTQYF. The CDR3 region has the DNA TGTGCCAGCAGCTCCGGGATATCGACAGATACGCAGTATTTT.

The chain has TRBV18 and TRBJ1-2; no firm D call. Trimming took 2 bases from V and 2 from J, leaving 12 bases between them. Germline V gene lookup returns CDR1 KGHSH and CDR2 LQKENI. The CDR3 is 15 residues long. As DNA, the CDR3 is TGTGCCAGCTCACCAAGCCTCGGGAGCAACTATGGCTACACCTTC. Translating gives CASSPSLGSNYGYTF.

The chain employs TRBV19 and TRBJ1-5; maybe TRBD1 (6 bases). CDR3 length: 15 residues. V shed 9 bases and J shed 0 bases, with 15 bases lying between them. CDR1 and CDR2 (germline): LNHDA, SQIVND (reference sequence). The CDR3 spells CASQRQVNSNQPQHF. The CDR3 nucleotides read TGTGCCAGCCAGCGACAGGTTAATAGCAATCAGCCCCAGCATTTT.

The chain links TRBV19 to TRBJ2-2, with 8 bases fitting TRBD1. The junction had 7 bases not matched to a gene; V was cut back by 3 bases and J by 4 bases. The germline CDR1 and CDR2 sequences are LNHDA and SQIVND (reference sequence). The CDR3 loop spans 16 amino acids. In nucleotides, the CDR3 is TGTGCCAGTAGTATTAGGACAGGGCAGGGCACCGGGGAGCTGTTTTTT. Protein product: CASSIRTGQGTGELFF.

This rearrangement joins TRBV27 to TRBJ1-2; D perhaps matches TRBD1 (5 bases). Trimming removed 2 bases from V and 5 bases from J, with 12 bases in between. The CDR3 is made up of 14 amino acids. From germline, CDR1 is MNHEY and CDR2 SMNVEV (reference sequence). The CDR3 DNA is TGTGCCAGCAGTTTAAGGGACTTGGGTTATGGCTACACCTTC. Encoded protein: CASSLRDLGYGYTF.

The chain combines TRBV28 with TRBJ2-4; no reliable D call. The germline V gene has CDR1 MDHEN and CDR2 SYDVKM. The CDR3 sequence is 15 residues long. V was shortened by 5 bases and J by 1 base, with 12 bases between the two germline ends. CDR3 coding DNA: TGTGCCAGCAGTCCCGCGCAGGTGGCCAAAAACATTCAGTACTTC. Translated: CASSPAQVAKNIQYF.

This clone has a single count. The V and J genes are TRBV28 and TRBJ1-6, with 7 bases identical to TRBD1. Germline V CDR1 and CDR2: MDHEN, SYDVKM. Trimming cost V 7 bases and J 0 bases; bases outside gene matches: 3. This CDR3 region has 15 residues. The CDR3 sequence: CASMGQLSYNSPLHF. CDR3 coding DNA: TGTGCCAGCATGGGACAGCTCTCCTATAATTCACCCCTCCACTTT.

The chain has TRBV11-2 and TRBJ1-2; D unclear. Trimming removed 5 bases at V and 7 bases at J, with 11 bases between. The CDR3 consists of 12 residues. Germline values: CDR1 SGHAT, CDR2 FQNNGV. In nucleotides, the CDR3 is TGTGCCAGCAGCGGTATACGGGGTGGCTACACCTTC. Amino acid sequence: CASSGIRGGYTF.